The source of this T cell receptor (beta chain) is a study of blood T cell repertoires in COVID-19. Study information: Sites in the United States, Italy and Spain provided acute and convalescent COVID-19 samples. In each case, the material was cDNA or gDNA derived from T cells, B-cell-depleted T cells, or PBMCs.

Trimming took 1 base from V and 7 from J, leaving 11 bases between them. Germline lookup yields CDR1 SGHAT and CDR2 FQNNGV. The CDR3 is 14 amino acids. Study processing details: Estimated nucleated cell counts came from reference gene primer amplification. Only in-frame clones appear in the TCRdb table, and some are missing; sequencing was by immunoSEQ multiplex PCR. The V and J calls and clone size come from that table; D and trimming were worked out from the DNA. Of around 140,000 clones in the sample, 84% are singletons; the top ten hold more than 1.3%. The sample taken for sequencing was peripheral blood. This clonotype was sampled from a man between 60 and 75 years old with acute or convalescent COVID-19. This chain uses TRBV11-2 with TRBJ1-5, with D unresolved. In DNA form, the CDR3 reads TGTGCCAGCAGCTTAGCCCTGGGAGACCAGCCCCAGCATTTT. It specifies CASSLALGDQPQHF.